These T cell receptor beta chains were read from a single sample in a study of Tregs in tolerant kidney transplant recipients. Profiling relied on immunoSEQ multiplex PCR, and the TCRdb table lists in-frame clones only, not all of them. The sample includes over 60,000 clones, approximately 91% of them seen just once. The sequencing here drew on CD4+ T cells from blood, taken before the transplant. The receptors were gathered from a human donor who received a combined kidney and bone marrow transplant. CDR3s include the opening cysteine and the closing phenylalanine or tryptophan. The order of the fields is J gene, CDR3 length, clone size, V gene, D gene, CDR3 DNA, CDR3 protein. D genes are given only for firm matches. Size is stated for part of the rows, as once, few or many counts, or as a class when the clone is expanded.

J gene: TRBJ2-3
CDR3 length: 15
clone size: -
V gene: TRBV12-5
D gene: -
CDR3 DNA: TGTGCTAGTGGTTTAGGTAGCGGCAGCACAGATACGCAGTATTTT
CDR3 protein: CASGLGSGSTDTQYF

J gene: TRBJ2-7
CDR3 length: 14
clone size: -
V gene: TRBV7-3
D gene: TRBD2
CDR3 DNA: TGTGCCAGCAGCCTAACGGGGGGAGGAAGCGAGCAGTACTTC
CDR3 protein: CASSLTGGGSEQYF

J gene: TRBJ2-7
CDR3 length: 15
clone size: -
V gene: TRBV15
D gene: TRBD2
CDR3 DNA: TGTGCCACCAGCAGAGATATAGGACTAGCTCGGGAGCAGTACTTC
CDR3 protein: CATSRDIGLAREQYF

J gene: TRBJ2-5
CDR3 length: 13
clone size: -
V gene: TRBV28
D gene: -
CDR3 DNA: TGTGCCAGCAGCCTGAGCGGGCAAGAGACCCAGTACTTC
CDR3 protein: CASSLSGQETQYF

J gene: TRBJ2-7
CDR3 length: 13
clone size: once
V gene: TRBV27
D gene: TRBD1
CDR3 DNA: TGTGCCAGCCGAGCGACAGGGGGCCACGAGCAGTACTTC
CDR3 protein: CASRATGGHEQYF

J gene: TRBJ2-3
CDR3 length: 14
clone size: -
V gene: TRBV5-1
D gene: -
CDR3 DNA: TGCGCCAGCAGCTCGTTCTCAGTTACAGATACGCAGTATTTT
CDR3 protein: CASSSFSVTDTQYF

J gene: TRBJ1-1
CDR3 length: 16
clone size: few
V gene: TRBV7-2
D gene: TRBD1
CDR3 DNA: TGTGCCAGCAGCTTAGCGGGGACAGGTAGCCACACTGAAGCTTTCTTT
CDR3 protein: CASSLAGTGSHTEAFF

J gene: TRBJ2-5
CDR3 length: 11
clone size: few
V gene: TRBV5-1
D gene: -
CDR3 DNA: TGCGCCAGCAGGTTACAAGAGACCCAGTACTTC
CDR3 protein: CASRLQETQYF

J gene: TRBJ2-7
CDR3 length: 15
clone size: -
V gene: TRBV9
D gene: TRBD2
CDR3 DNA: TGTGCCAGCAGCTTACCTAGCGGGAGCTCCTACGAGCAGTACTTC
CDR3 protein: CASSLPSGSSYEQYF

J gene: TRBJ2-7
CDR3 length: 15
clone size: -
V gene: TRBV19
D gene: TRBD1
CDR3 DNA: TGTGCCAGTCATCCCGGGACAGGGGGGTCCTACGAGCAGTACTTC
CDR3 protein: CASHPGTGGSYEQYF

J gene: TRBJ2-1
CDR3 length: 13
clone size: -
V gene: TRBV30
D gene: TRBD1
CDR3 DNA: TGTGCCTGCGCACAGGGGGCGCAGAATGAGCAGTTCTTC
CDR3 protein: CACAQGAQNEQFF

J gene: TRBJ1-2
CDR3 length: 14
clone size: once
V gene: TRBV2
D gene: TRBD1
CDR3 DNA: TGTGCCAGCACCTGGAGGACAGGGAATCATGGCTACACCTTC
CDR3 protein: CASTWRTGNHGYTF

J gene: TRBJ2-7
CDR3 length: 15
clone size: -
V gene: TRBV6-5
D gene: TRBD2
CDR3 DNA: TGTGCCAGCAGTTACTCCGCGGGAGGGTTCTACGAGCAGTACTTC
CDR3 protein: CASSYSAGGFYEQYF

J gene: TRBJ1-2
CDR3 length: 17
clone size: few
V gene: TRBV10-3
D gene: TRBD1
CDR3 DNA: TGTGCCATCAGAGATACTAATACCGGGACAGGGGTGGATGGCTACACCTTC
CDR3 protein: CAIRDTNTGTGVDGYTF

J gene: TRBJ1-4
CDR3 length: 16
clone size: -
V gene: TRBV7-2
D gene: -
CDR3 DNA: TGTGCCAGCAGCTTTAGCTCCGACAGGAATAATGAAAAACTGTTTTTT
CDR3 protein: CASSFSSDRNNEKLFF

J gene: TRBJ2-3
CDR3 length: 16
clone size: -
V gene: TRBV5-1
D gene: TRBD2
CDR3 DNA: TGCGCCAGCAGCGTCCCTAGCGGGAGGGTTACAGATACGCAGTATTTT
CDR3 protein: CASSVPSGRVTDTQYF

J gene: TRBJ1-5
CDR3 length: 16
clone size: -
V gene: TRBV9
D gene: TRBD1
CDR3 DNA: TGTGCCAGCAGCGCCGGGACAGGGGGCTTCAATCAGCCCCAGCATTTT
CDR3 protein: CASSAGTGGFNQPQHF

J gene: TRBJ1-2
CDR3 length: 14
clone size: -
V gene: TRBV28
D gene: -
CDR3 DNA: TGTGCCAGCAGAGCTGCAGGGGAAAGGGGCGGCTACACCTTC
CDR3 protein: CASRAAGERGGYTF

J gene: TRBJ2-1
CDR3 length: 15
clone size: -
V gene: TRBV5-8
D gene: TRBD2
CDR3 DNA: TGTGCCAGCAGCAGAGGGACTAGCGGGAGAAATGAGCAGTTCTTC
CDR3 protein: CASSRGTSGRNEQFF

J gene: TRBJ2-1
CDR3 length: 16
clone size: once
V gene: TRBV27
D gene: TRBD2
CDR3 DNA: TGTGCCAGCAGTTTAAGGCGGGAGCGTTCCTACAATGAGCAGTTCTTC
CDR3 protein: CASSLRRERSYNEQFF

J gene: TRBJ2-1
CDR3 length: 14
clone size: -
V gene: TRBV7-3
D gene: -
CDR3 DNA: TGTGCCAGCAGCTCCGGGGGAGTCTACAATGAGCAGTTCTTC
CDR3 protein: CASSSGGVYNEQFF

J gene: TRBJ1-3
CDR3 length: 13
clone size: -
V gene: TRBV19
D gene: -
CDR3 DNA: TGTGCCAGTAGAGACAGGCAGGGAAACACCATATATTTT
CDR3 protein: CASRDRQGNTIYF

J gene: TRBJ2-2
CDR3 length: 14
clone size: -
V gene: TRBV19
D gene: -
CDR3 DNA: TGTGCCAGTATCCCTAGGGGGGGCACCGGGGAGCTGTTTTTT
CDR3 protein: CASIPRGGTGELFF

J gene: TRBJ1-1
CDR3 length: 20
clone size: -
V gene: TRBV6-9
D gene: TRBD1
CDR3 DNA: TGTGCCAGCAGTTATTCCGGCAACGTGACAGGGTTCTTTGAGAACACTGAAGCTTTCTTT
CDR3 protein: CASSYSGNVTGFFENTEAFF

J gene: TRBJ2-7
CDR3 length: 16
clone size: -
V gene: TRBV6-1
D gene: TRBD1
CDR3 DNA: TGTGCCAGCAGTGTTCGATCAGGGGACAGGATCTACGAGCAGTACTTC
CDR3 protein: CASSVRSGDRIYEQYF

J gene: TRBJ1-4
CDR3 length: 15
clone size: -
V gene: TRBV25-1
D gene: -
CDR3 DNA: TGTGCCAGCAGTGCCTCAGGGGCAGCTAATGAAAAACTGTTTTTT
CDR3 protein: CASSASGAANEKLFF

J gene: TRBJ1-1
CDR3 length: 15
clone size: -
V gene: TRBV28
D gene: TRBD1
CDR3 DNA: TGTGCCAGCAGCCTTAGGGGGACAGGGGACACTGAAGCTTTCTTT
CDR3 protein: CASSLRGTGDTEAFF

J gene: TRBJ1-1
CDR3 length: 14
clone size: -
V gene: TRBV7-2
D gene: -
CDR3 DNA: TGTGCCAGCAGCTTAAGCCCCATGAACACTGAAGCTTTCTTT
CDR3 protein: CASSLSPMNTEAFF

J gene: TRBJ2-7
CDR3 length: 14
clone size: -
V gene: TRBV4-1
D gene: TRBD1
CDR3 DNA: TGCGCCAGCAGCCGTCGGGACAGAGACTACGAGCAGTACTTC
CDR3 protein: CASSRRDRDYEQYF

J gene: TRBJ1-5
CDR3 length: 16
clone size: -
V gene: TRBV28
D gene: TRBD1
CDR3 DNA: TGTGCCAGCAGTCGGCTGTTACAGGGGGGCAATCAGCCCCAGCATTTT
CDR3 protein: CASSRLLQGGNQPQHF

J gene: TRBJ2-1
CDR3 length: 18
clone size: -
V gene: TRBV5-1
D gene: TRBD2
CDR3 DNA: TGCGCCAGCAGCTTGACCCCCGGGACTAGCCCGGGAGTTCATGAGCAGTTCTTC
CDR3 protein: CASSLTPGTSPGVHEQFF

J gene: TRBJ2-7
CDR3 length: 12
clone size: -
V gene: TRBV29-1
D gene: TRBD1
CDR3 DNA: TGCAGCGTTGTAACAGGGGCTAACGAGCAGTACTTC
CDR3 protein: CSVVTGANEQYF

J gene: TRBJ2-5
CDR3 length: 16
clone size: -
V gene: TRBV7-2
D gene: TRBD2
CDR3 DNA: TGTGCCAGCAGCCACCGAATCGGGACTAACCAAGAGACCCAGTACTTC
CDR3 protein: CASSHRIGTNQETQYF

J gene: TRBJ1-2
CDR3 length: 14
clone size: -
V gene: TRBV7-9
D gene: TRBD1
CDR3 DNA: TGTGCCAGCAGCTTCTGGACAGGGAACTATGGCTACACCTTC
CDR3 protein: CASSFWTGNYGYTF

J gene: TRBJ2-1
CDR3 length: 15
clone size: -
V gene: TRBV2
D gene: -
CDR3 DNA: TGTGCCAGCAGTGAAAGCTTCCGATCCTACAATGAGCAGTTCTTC
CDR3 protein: CASSESFRSYNEQFF

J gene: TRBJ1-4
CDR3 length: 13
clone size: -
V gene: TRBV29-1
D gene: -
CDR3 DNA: TGCAGCGTAAACGGGGGGGCAGGGGAAAAACTGTTTTTT
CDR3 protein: CSVNGGAGEKLFF

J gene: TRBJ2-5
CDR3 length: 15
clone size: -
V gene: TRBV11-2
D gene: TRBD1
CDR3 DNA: TGTGCCAGCAGCTGGGGACAGGTGATCCAAGAGACCCAGTACTTC
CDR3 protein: CASSWGQVIQETQYF

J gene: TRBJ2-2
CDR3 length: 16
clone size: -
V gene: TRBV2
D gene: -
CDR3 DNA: TGTGCCAGCAGTGAAATAGCGCCCTTGAACACCGGGGAGCTGTTTTTT
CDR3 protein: CASSEIAPLNTGELFF

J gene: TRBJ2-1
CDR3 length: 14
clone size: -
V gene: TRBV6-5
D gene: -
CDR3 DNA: TGTGCCAGCAGTTACGGTTTAGCGCACAATGAGCAGTTCTTC
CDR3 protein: CASSYGLAHNEQFF

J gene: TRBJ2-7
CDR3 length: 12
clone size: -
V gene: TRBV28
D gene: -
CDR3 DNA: TGTGCCAGCAGCCTACAAGCATCGGGGCAGTACTTC
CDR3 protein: CASSLQASGQYF

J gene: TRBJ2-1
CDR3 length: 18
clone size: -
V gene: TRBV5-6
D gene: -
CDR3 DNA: TGTGCCAGCAGCTTGGTAGGCTCGACTTATATGGTATACAATGAGCAGTTCTTC
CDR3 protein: CASSLVGSTYMVYNEQFF

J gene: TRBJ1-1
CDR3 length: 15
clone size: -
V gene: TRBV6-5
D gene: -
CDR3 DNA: TGTGCCAGCAGCGCTCGTGCGGTCATGAACACTGAAGCTTTCTTT
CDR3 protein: CASSARAVMNTEAFF

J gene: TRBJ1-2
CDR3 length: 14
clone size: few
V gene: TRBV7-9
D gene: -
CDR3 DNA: TGTGCCAGCAGCTTAGCGGACGGGAGCTATGGCTACACCTTC
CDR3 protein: CASSLADGSYGYTF

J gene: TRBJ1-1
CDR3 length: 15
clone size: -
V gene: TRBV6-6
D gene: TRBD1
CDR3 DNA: TGTGCCAGCAGTTACTCCGGACAGGGGAGGGATGAAGCTTTCTTT
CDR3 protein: CASSYSGQGRDEAFF

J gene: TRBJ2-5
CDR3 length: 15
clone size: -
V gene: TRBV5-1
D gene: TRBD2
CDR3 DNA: TGCGCCAGCTCCACTGGAGAGGCGGGAGTTGAGACCCAGTACTTC
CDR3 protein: CASSTGEAGVETQYF

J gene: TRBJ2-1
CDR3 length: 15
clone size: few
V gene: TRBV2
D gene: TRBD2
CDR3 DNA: TGTGCCAGCAGGCCCACTAGCGGGAGGGCCGATGAGCAGTTCTTC
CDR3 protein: CASRPTSGRADEQFF

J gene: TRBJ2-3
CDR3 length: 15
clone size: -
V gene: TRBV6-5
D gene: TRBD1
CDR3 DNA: TGTGCCAGCAGTTTGGGACAGGGCAGGACAGATACGCAGTATTTT
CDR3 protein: CASSLGQGRTDTQYF

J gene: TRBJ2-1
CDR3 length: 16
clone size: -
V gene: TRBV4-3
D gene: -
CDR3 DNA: TGCGCCAGCAGCCAAGACTACCGAAACTCCTACAATGAGCAGTTCTTC
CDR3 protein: CASSQDYRNSYNEQFF

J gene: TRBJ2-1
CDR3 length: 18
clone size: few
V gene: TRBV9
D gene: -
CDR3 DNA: TGTGCCAGCAGCGTAGGGTCACGGGTCGCCTCTTCCGGCAATGAGCAGTTCTTC
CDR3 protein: CASSVGSRVASSGNEQFF